The 2 T cell receptor beta chains below were found in one sample sequenced in a study of read filtering for tumor transcriptome and immune sequencing. This library used approximately 390 ng RNA and molecular barcoded adaptors spanning alpha/delta and beta/gamma chains. TCRdb used MiXCR to reprocess the reads, holding one entry per CDR3 protein. The sample yields approximately 140,000 distinct CDR3 sequences, around 14% seen once. Sequencing input: a population of CD138-negative cells sorted from bone marrow. The receptors come from a donor aged 40 or older with multiple myeloma.

This clonotype was found many times. V gene TRBV7-3 combines with J gene TRBJ2-1; the D gene is possibly TRBD2 (6 bases). Germline V gene data show CDR1 as SGHTA and CDR2 as FQGTGA. The CDR3 runs 15 residues. V was trimmed by 2 bases and J by 0 bases, leaving 8 bases between them. The CDR3 spells CASSLGGISYNEQFF. The CDR3 DNA sequence: TGTGCCAGCAGCTTAGGCGGGATCTCCTACAATGAGCAGTTCTTC.

This clonotype was observed a few times. This chain connects TRBV9 to TRBJ2-1, with TRBD2 as a possible D gene (5 bases). The CDR3 extends over 16 amino acids. The V end lost 0 bases, the J end lost 1 base, and 11 bases lay between the germline ends. Germline V gene sequence: CDR1 SGDLS, CDR2 YYNGEE. In DNA, the CDR3 is TGTGCCAGCAGCGTAGCCGGGGAGCCTTCCTACAATGAGCAGTTCTTC. This sequence encodes CASSVAGEPSYNEQFF.